This TCR beta chain was documented in a study of blood T cell repertoires in COVID-19. Per germline, CDR1 SGHVS and CDR2 FQNEAQ. The CDR3 extends over 14 amino acids. V lost 6 bases, J lost 1 base, and 12 bases lay in between. In the study's own analysis: Reference gene primer amplification yielded estimated nucleated cell counts. Only in-frame clones appear in the TCRdb table, and some are missing; sequencing was by immunoSEQ multiplex PCR. V and J calls and clone size come straight from that table; D and trimming were deduced from the DNA. The repertoire holds 150,000 to 200,000 clones, with 82% as singletons. The participants were between about 18 and 90 years old and came from about two dozen US areas. The study assigned cohorts using participant-reported clinical history.

The clonotype comes from a woman aged 55-69 years with acute COVID-19. This chain connects TRBV7-8 to TRBJ1-1; perhaps TRBD1 as D (6 bases). The sequencing sample was made of PBMCs or T cells enriched from blood (not recorded which). CDR3 in amino acids: CASSPGGKNTEAFF. The CDR3 nucleotides read TGTGCCAGCAGTCCGGGGGGCAAGAACACTGAAGCTTTCTTT.